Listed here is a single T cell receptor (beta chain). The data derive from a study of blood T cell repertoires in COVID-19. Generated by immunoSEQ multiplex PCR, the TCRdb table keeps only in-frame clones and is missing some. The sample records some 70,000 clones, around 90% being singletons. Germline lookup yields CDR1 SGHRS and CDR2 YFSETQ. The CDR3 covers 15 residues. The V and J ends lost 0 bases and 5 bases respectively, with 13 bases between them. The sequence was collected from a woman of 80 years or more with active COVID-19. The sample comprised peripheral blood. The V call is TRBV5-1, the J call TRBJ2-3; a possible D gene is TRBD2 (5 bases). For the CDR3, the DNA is TGCGCCAGCAGCTTGGCGCGGGCTTTTGGAGATACGCAGTATTTT. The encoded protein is CASSLARAFGDTQYF.